One sample yielded the 31 T cell receptor beta chains listed below, sequenced in a study of Graves' ophthalmopathy and Graves' hyperthyroidism. Scientists amplified the TCR beta CDR3 regions from RNA transcripts. HTBI primers primed a first-round RT-PCR, and a second-round multiplex PCR followed. TCRdb independently ran MiXCR on the multiplex PCR reads; one entry per CDR3 protein. The data show about 240,000 distinct CDR3 sequences, 45% to 55% seen once. Sequencing used peripheral blood. Source of these receptors: an adult man with Graves' ophthalmopathy.

The table lists this clonotype with a count of one. The rearrangement links TRBV20-1 to TRBJ2-7; 12 bases map to TRBD2. The CDR3 covers 13 residues. In germline, CDR1 is DFQATT, CDR2 SNEGSKA (reference sequence). The CDR3 here is CSSVTSGGYEQYF. DNA of the CDR3: TGCAGCAGTGTGACTAGCGGGGGTTACGAGCAGTACTTC.

V is TRBV9 and J is TRBJ2-1, with unresolved D. The CDR3 is 13 amino acids. The V end lost 0 bases, the J end lost 9 bases, and 10 bases lay between the germline ends. Germline V CDR1 and CDR2: SGDLS, YYNGEE. The CDR3 region is CASSVVPVGEQFF. The CDR3 DNA reads as TGTGCCAGCAGCGTAGTGCCAGTTGGTGAGCAGTTCTTC.

This clonotype was found once. Sequence at one end of the junction differs from germline and may be a read error. The chain has TRBV10-2 and TRBJ2-7, with D possibly being TRBD2 (5 bases). The CDR3 consists of 13 residues. In germline, CDR1 is WSHSY, CDR2 SAAADI. For the CDR3, the DNA is TGTGCCAGCGGAGCGGACTGCAACTACGAGCAGTACTTC. Protein product: CASGADCNYEQYF.

The CDR3 DNA reads TGTGCCAGCAGCTTAGGGGTACAGGGCTACGAGCAGTACTTC. Amino acids: CASSLGVQGYEQYF. This rearrangement joins TRBV2 to TRBJ2-7; tentative D call: TRBD1 (6 bases). Germline CDR1 and CDR2: SNHLY and FYNNEI. V gave up 6 bases and J gave up 3 bases, with 15 bases separating them. The CDR3 runs to 14 residues.

As for this clonotype: One end of the junction is discordant with germline, which a read error may explain. The J gene is TRBJ1-5, the V gene TRBV10-3, with TRBD1 identical over 8 bases. Germline V lookup: CDR1 ENHRY, CDR2 SYGVKD. The CDR3 runs 15 residues. Written as DNA, the CDR3 is TGTGCCATCGGTGAGTCCGGCCAGGGGGCCCAGCCCCAGCATTTT. It codes for CAIGESGQGAQPQHF.

A remark on this clonotype: This clone may be a read error of a much larger clone one base away. The chain has TRBV10-3 and TRBJ1-2; D not certain. The CDR3 totals 11 residues. The germline CDR1 and CDR2 sequences are ENHRY and SYGVKD. The CDR3 DNA reads TGTGTCATCCTAGACCGTTATGGCTACACCTTC. This gives the protein CVILDRYGYTF.

This sequence joins TRBV12-3 or TRBV12-4 and TRBJ2-5, with D tentatively TRBD1 or TRBD2 (5 bases each). The CDR3 spans 11 residues. V lost 6 bases and J 9 bases, leaving 11 bases between the germline ends. The DNA for the CDR3 is TGTGCCAGCAGCACCCGGGGCCCCCAGTACTTC. It yields the protein CASSTRGPQYF.

This clonotype was seen only once. This rearrangement joins TRBV9 to TRBJ1-6; D gene unclear. The CDR3 has 16 residues. The germline CDR1 and CDR2 sequences are SGDLS and YYNGEE. Trimming cost V 4 bases and J 9 bases, with 20 bases left between them. CDR3 residues: CASSQFQWVAGSPLHF. The CDR3 DNA reads as TGTGCCAGCAGCCAGTTTCAGTGGGTAGCAGGTTCACCCCTCCACTTT.

Of note for this clonotype: One junction end does not reproduce the germline sequence, and a read error may be involved. V is TRBV10-3 and J is TRBJ2-6, with 7 positions matching TRBD2. In germline, CDR1 is ENHRY, CDR2 SYGVKD. This CDR3 region has 16 residues. For the CDR3, the DNA is TGTGCCAGCAGTTACTCGGGGGGCTCTGGGGCCAACGTCCTGACTTTC. It is translated as CASSYSGGSGANVLTF.

This clonotype was recorded a few times. This rearrangement joins TRBV24-1 to TRBJ1-2; maybe TRBD1 (6 bases). Germline values: CDR1 KGHDR, CDR2 SFDVKD. V shed 7 bases and J shed 8 bases, with 19 bases lying between them. This CDR3 spans 14 amino acids. CDR3 sequence reads: CATRNSNRAEGYTF. DNA for the CDR3: TGTGCCACCAGGAACTCCAACAGGGCGGAGGGCTACACCTTC.

V gene TRBV10-1 combines with J gene TRBJ2-7; perhaps TRBD1 as D (5 bases). V lost 8 bases to trimming and J lost 2 bases, with 16 bases between them. Germline assignment: CDR1 WNHNN and CDR2 SYGVQD (reference sequence). The length of the CDR3 is 14 residues. CDR3 sequence: CASQVSGSAYEQYF. CDR3 in DNA: TGCGCCAGCCAAGTTTCAGGGTCGGCCTACGAGCAGTACTTC.

The chain recombines TRBV12-3 or TRBV12-4 with TRBJ1-2; D is perhaps TRBD1 (6 bases). The CDR3 is made up of 16 amino acids. V lost 5 bases and J lost 4, with 20 bases in between. The CDR3, as DNA: TGTGCCAGCAGTATCCGGACAGCCCTAAGCTTCTATGGCTACACCTTC. Translating gives CASSIRTALSFYGYTF.

The CDR3 spells CASSIGQMYTRYTF. The CDR3 DNA is TGTGCCAGCAGCATCGGACAGATGTATACCCGCTACACCTTC. The chain is built from TRBV5-8 and TRBJ1-2; possible D gene TRBD1, 6 bases. The length of the CDR3 is 14 residues. Germline CDR1 reads SGHTS; CDR2 reads YDEGEE. Between the trimmed V and J ends, which lost 4 bases and 9 bases, there was a span of 19 bases.

The chain recombines TRBV7-9 with TRBJ1-4, with 7 positions matching TRBD1. Looked up from germline, CDR1 is SEHNR and CDR2 is FQNEAQ (reference sequence). V was clipped by 5 bases and J by 7 bases; unmatched bases: 10. This CDR3 is 15 amino acids long. CDR3 DNA: TGTGCCAGCAGCGCCGGACAGGTTGTGATTGAAAAACTGTTTTTT. Amino acids: CASSAGQVVIEKLFF.

This clonotype occurred a few times. At one end the junction does not follow the germline gene, possibly because of a read error. The V call is TRBV7-7, the J call TRBJ2-3; 15 positions match TRBD2. Germline-derived CDR1 and CDR2 are SSHAT and FNYEAQ (reference sequence). CDR3 length: 16 residues. CDR3 bases: TGTGCTAGCAGCTTAGGACTAGCGGGAGGGAGAGATACGCAGTATTTT. Translation: CASSLGLAGGRDTQYF.

This clonotype was seen a few times. The rearrangement links TRBV7-9 to TRBJ1-1; D may be TRBD1 (6 bases). There are 14 residues in the CDR3. Germline V gene sequence: CDR1 SEHNR, CDR2 FQNEAQ (reference sequence). With 6 bases removed from V and 2 bases from J, the gap between germline ends came to 13 bases. DNA for the CDR3: TGTGCCAGCAGTTCCGACAGGTTTAACACTGAAGCTTTCTTT. It encodes CASSSDRFNTEAFF. The entire variable domain, with the rest obtained from reference TRBV7-9 and TRBJ1-1, is as follows: DTGVSQNPRHKITKRGQNVTFRCDPISEHNRLYWYRQTLGQGPEFLTYFQNEAQLEKSRLLSDRFSAERPKGSFSTLEIQRTEQGDSAMYLCASSSDRFNTEAFFGQGTRLTVV.

The rearrangement links TRBV7-2 to TRBJ2-2, with 11 bases fitting TRBD1. The CDR3 is 15 amino acids. Germline V CDR1 and CDR2: SGHTA, FQGNSA. Losses at the gene ends were 4 bases for V and 7 bases for J; bases not matched to a gene: 5. CDR3 coding DNA: TGTGCCAGCAGCTCCCGGACAGGGGGCATCGGGGAGCTGTTTTTT. It translates to CASSSRTGGIGELFF.

There are many counts of this clonotype. CDR3 sequence (DNA): TGCAGCGGAGACGGTCCGAACACTGAAGCTTTCTTT. Translated: CSGDGPNTEAFF. The chain has TRBV29-1 and TRBJ1-1, with D uncertain. V was shortened by 7 bases and J by 1 base, with 10 bases between the two germline ends. From germline, CDR1 is SQVTM and CDR2 ANQGSEA. The CDR3 sequence is 12 residues long.

The J gene is TRBJ1-6, the V gene TRBV2; maybe TRBD1 (6 bases). Germline CDR1 SNHLY, CDR2 FYNNEI. V was clipped by 4 bases and J by 7 bases, with 14 bases between them. CDR3 length: 15 residues. The CDR3 coding sequence is TGTGCCAGCAGTGCGTACAGGGAGCGGAATTCACCCCTCCACTTT. Its translation: CASSAYRERNSPLHF. The full variable domain, its missing parts supplied by reference TRBV2 and TRBJ1-6, is EPEVTQTPSHQVTQMGQEVILRCVPISNHLYFYWYRQILGQKVEFLVSFYNNEISEKSEIFDDQFSVERPDGSNFTLKIRSTKLEDSAMYFCASSAYRERNSPLHFGNGTRLTVT.

The chain recombines TRBV7-9 with TRBJ1-5, with TRBD1 matching 7 bases. The CDR3 runs to 14 residues. Germline assignment: CDR1 SEHNR and CDR2 FQNEAQ (reference sequence). Trimming took 4 bases from V and 3 from J; bases not matched to a gene: 3. CDR3 loop: CASSYGQANQPQHF. In DNA form, the CDR3 reads TGTGCCAGCAGCTATGGACAGGCCAATCAGCCCCAGCATTTT.

This clonotype was counted only a few times. The V and J genes are TRBV10-3 and TRBJ2-2, with 8 bases matching TRBD1. The CDR3 is 16 amino acids. V trimming: 0 bases; J trimming: 7 bases; junction bases outside the gene matches: 7. The germline V gene has CDR1 ENHRY and CDR2 SYGVKD. The CDR3 DNA is TGTGCCATCAGTGAGTCTGGGACAGGCCGAAGCGGGGAGCTGTTTTTT. Translation gives CAISESGTGRSGELFF.

The table lists this clonotype with a few counts. The chain is built from TRBV24-1 and TRBJ2-5; 7 bases line up with TRBD1. Losses at the gene ends were 4 bases for V and 7 bases for J; bases not matched to a gene: 8. Germline CDR1 KGHDR, CDR2 SFDVKD. The CDR3 is 14 amino acids. The CDR3 region is CATSEAGTVGTQYF. As DNA, the CDR3 is TGTGCCACCAGTGAAGCCGGGACAGTGGGGACCCAGTACTTC.

This chain joins TRBV9 and TRBJ1-5; D not certain. This CDR3 has 15 amino acids. From germline, CDR1 is SGDLS and CDR2 YYNGEE. V lost 0 bases to trimming and J lost 3 bases, with 10 bases between them. The DNA of the CDR3 is TGTGCCAGCAGCGTAGACGGAAGCCCCAATCAGCCCCAGCATTTT. It yields the protein CASSVDGSPNQPQHF.

This chain links TRBV7-3 with TRBJ2-5; 8 nucleotides agree with TRBD1. Trimming at V came to 3 bases and at J to 5 bases, leaving 8 bases not matched to a gene. The CDR3 consists of 15 residues. Germline V gene lookup returns CDR1 SGHTA and CDR2 FQGTGA. CDR3: CASSFDRGIHETQYF. CDR3 DNA sequence: TGTGCCAGCAGCTTTGACAGGGGTATCCATGAGACCCAGTACTTC.

Worth noting for this clonotype: One end of the junction varies from germline; a read error may be responsible. The chain couples TRBV9 to TRBJ1-4; D not resolved. The CDR3 consists of 15 residues. Per the germline V gene, CDR1 is SGDLS and CDR2 is YYNGEE. The CDR3 loop is CASSRLFFSNEKLFF. The CDR3 nucleotides read TGCGCCAGCAGCCGCCTATTCTTCTCTAATGAAAAACTGTTTTTT. Full variable domain (missing parts from reference TRBV9 and TRBJ1-4): DSGVTQTPKHLITATGQRVTLRCSPRSGDLSVYWYQQSLDQGLQFLIQYYNGEERAKGNILERFSAQQFPDLHSELNLSSLELGDSALYFCASSRLFFSNEKLFFGSGTQLSVL.

The V gene is TRBV6-6, the J gene TRBJ2-5; weak D call: TRBD1 (5 bases). The V gene lost 8 bases and the J gene lost 4 bases, with 8 bases spanning the gap. The CDR3 length is 11 residues. Germline V lookup: CDR1 MNHNY, CDR2 SVGAGI (reference sequence). DNA of the CDR3: TGTGCCAGCTCAGGGATAGAGACCCAGTACTTC. It codes for CASSGIETQYF.

This clonotype appeared a few times. The V and J genes are TRBV28 and TRBJ2-7; 7 bases align to TRBD1. The germline CDR1 and CDR2 sequences are MDHEN and SYDVKM. Germline trimming cut 5 bases from V and 2 bases from J; bases unmatched to any gene: 3. The CDR3 spans 13 residues. The CDR3 sequence is CASSPTGTYEQYF. CDR3 in DNA: TGTGCCAGCAGTCCGACAGGGACCTACGAGCAGTACTTC.

In its sample, this clonotype was seen once. The chain combines TRBV29-1 with TRBJ2-5; possible D gene TRBD1, 6 bases. The CDR3 extends over 14 amino acids. Germline loops: CDR1 SQVTM, CDR2 ANQGSEA. V dropped 3 bases and J dropped 9 bases, with 20 bases sitting between them. The CDR3 region is CSVDSGQLNQPQYF. CDR3 coding DNA: TGCAGCGTTGACTCCGGACAGCTCAATCAGCCCCAGTACTTC.

The V gene is TRBV20-1, the J gene TRBJ1-5, with D possibly being TRBD1 (6 bases). V dropped 5 bases and J dropped 6 bases, with 14 bases sitting between them. Germline CDR1 and CDR2: DFQATT and SNEGSKA (reference sequence). CDR3 length: 13 amino acids. The CDR3 bases are TGCAGTGCTGCTCCGGGGGCCGTTCAGCCCCAGCATTTT. The encoded protein is CSAAPGAVQPQHF.

V is TRBV4-2 and J is TRBJ1-1; TRBD1 is a possible D gene (5 bases). CDR3 length equals 11 residues. Trimming removed 11 bases at V and 1 base at J, with 8 bases between. Germline assignment: CDR1 LGHNA and CDR2 YNFKEQ. DNA of the CDR3: TGTGCCGTACAGGAGAACACTGAAGCTTTCTTT. Its translation is CAVQENTEAFF.

The chain uses TRBV30 and TRBJ1-5, with D perhaps TRBD1 (5 bases). Trimming shortened V by 1 base and J by 3 bases, and 7 bases separated the two germline ends. The CDR3 is made up of 13 amino acids. In germline, CDR1 is GTSNPN, CDR2 SVGIG (reference sequence). DNA of the CDR3: TGTGCCTGGAGTGCAGGGTCCAATCAGCCCCAGCATTTT. Translated: CAWSAGSNQPQHF.